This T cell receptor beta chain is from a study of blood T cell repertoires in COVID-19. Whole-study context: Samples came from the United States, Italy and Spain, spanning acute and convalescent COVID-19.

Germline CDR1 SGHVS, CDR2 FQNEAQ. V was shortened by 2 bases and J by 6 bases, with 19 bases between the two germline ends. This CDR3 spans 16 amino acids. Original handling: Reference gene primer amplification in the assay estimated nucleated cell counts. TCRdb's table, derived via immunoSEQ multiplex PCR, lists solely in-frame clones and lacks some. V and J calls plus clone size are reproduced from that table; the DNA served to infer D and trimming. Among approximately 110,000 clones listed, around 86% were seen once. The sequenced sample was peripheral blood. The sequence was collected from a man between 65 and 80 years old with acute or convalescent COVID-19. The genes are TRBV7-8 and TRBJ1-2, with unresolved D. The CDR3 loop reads CASSLRQIGEWDGYTF. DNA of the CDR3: TGTGCCAGCAGCTTACGCCAGATCGGGGAATGGGATGGCTACACCTTC.